Listed here are 3 T cell receptor beta chains from one sample, sequenced in a study of beta chain features in type 1 diabetes. Since all of the isolated RNA was reverse transcribed, expressed TCRB transcripts were what got sequenced. Produced via immunoSEQ multiplex PCR; TCRdb's table is partial and in-frame only. The data hold fewer than 45,000 clones, with over 50% observed a single time. Their specific antigens are unknown. The study's findings and limits: People with Type 1 diabetes carried modestly yet significantly shorter TCRB CDR3s in all four CD4+ subsets.

Material: Tregs from blood. The receptors originated from a man aged 25 to 45 with type 1 diabetes. Some clones in this sample may be carry-over from other donors' samples.

This clone has only one observation. The rearrangement uses TRBV19 and TRBJ2-6, with a possible D match to TRBD1 (5 bases). V was clipped by 3 bases and J by 2 bases, with 11 bases between them. Germline CDR1 LNHDA, CDR2 SQIVND (reference sequence). The CDR3 runs 16 residues. Here the CDR3 reads CASSIWQGTGANVLTF. The CDR3 coding sequence is TGTGCCAGTAGTATCTGGCAGGGAACTGGGGCCAACGTCCTGACTTTC.

This clone was seen a handful of times. The gene calls are TRBV6-1 and TRBJ2-7, with TRBD1 as a possible D gene (5 bases). The V and J ends lost 9 bases and 1 base respectively, with 16 bases between them. Germline CDR1 is MNHNS and CDR2 is SASEGT. CDR3 length: 14 residues. This CDR3 is CASQLDRLSYEQYF. The CDR3 DNA sequence: TGTGCCAGTCAATTAGACAGATTATCCTACGAGCAGTACTTC.

V and J are TRBV19 and TRBJ2-2, with 14 nucleotides matching TRBD2. With 9 bases clipped from V and 7 bases from J, the junction kept 13 bases outside the gene matches. Germline CDR1 is LNHDA and CDR2 is SQIVND (reference sequence). CDR3 length: 17 residues. Here the CDR3 DNA reads TGTGCCAGCTCGCGGACTAGCGGGGGGATCGTCGGCGGGGAGCTGTTTTTT. Translation gives CASSRTSGGIVGGELFF.